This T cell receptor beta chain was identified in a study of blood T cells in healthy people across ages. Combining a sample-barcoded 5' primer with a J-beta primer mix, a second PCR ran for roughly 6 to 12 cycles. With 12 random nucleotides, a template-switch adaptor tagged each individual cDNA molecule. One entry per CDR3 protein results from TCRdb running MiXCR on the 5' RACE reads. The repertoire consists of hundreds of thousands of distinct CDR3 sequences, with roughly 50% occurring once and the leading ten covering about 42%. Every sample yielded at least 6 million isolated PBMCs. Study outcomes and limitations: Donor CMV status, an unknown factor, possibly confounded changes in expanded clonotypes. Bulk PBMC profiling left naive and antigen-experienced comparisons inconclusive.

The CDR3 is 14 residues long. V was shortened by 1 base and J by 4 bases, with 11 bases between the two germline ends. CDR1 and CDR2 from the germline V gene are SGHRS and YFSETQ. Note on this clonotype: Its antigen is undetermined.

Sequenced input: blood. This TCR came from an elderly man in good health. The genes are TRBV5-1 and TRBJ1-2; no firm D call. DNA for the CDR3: TGCGCCAGCAGCTTGACAAGGAGAAGCTATGGCTACACCTTC. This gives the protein CASSLTRRSYGYTF.